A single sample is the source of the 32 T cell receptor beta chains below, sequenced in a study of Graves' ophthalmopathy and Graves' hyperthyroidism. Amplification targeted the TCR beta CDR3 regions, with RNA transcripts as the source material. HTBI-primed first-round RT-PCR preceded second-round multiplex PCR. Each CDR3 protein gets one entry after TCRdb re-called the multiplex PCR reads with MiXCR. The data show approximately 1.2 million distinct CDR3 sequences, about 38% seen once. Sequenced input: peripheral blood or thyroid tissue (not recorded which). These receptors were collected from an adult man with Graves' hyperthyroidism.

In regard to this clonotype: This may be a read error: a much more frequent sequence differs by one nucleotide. Here the CDR3 DNA reads TGTGCCAGCAGCCAAGAAGCGGGCGGGTGGCGAGCTTTCTTT. Translation: CASSQEAGGWRAFF. The chain is built from TRBV7-2 and TRBJ1-1; D is undetermined. The V gene lost 5 bases and the J gene lost 10 bases, with 20 bases spanning the gap. Germline V gene lookup returns CDR1 SGHTA and CDR2 FQGNSA. The CDR3 contains 14 residues.

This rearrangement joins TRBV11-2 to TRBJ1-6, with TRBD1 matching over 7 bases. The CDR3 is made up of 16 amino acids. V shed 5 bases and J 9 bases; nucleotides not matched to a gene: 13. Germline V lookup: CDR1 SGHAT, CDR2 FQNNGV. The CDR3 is CASSRRGQAAGSPLHF. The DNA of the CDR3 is TGTGCCAGCAGCCGGCGAGGACAGGCGGCGGGTTCACCCCTCCACTTT.

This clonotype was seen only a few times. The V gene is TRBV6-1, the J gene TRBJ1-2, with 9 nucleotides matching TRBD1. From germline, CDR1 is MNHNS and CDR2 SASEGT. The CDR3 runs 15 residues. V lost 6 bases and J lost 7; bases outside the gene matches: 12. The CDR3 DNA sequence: TGTGCCAGCAGCTCGCGGGACAGGGCAAGGGGTGGCTACACCTTC. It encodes CASSSRDRARGGYTF.

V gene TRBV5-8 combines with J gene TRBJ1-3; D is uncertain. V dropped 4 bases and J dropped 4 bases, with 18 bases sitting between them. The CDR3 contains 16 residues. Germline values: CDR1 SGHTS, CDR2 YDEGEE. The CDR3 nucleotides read TGTGCCAGCAGCCAAGATTTGCCTTCCCGGGGAAACACCATATATTTT. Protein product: CASSQDLPSRGNTIYF.

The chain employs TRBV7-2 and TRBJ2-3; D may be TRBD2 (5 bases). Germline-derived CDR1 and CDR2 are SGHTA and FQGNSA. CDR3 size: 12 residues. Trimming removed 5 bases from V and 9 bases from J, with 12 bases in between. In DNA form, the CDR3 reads TGTGCCAGCAGCCAGTCGGAGCGGACGCAGTATTTT. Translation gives CASSQSERTQYF.

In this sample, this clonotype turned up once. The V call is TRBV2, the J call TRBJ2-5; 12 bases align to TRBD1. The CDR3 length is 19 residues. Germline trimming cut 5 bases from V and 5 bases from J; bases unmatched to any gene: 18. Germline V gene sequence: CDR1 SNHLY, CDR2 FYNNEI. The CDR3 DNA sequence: TGTGCCAGCAGTCTACCTTCGGGACAGGGGGCTCCGGGTGTGGAGACCCAGTACTTC. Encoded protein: CASSLPSGQGAPGVETQYF.

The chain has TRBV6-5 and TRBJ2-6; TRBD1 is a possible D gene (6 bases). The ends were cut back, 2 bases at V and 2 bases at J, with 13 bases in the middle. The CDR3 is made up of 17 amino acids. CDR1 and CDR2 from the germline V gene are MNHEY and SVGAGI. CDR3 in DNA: TGTGCCAGCAGTTACACTACAGGGCTCCCTGGGGCCAACGTCCTGACTTTC. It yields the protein CASSYTTGLPGANVLTF.

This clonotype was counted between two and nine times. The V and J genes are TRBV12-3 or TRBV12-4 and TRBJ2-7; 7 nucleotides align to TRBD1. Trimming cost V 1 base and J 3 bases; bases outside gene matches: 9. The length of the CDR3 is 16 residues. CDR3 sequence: CASSLGSGTALYEQYF. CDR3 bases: TGTGCCAGCAGTTTAGGTTCCGGGACAGCACTCTACGAGCAGTACTTC.

The chain's CDR3 is CASSARFPSRGSRNTEAFF. CDR3 in DNA: TGTGCCAGCAGCGCTCGATTCCCCTCTCGGGGTTCAAGGAACACTGAAGCTTTCTTT. The V and J genes are TRBV7-9 and TRBJ1-1; no firm D call. The germline gives CDR1 SEHNR, CDR2 FQNEAQ (reference sequence). The CDR3 contains 19 residues. Trimming removed 5 bases at V and 1 base at J, with 26 bases between.

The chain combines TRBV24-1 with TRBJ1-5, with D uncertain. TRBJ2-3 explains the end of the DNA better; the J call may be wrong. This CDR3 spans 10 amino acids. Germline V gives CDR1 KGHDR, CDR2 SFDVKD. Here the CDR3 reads CATSTDTQYF. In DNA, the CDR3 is TGTGCCACCAGTACAGATACGCAGTATTTT.

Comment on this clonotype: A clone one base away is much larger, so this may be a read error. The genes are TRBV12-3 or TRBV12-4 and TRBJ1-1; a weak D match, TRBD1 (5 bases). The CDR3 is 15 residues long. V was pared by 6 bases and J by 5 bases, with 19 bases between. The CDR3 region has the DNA TGTGCCAGCAGCCGCAAGATCGGGGGAGGGACTGAAGCTTTCTTT. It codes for CASSRKIGGGTEAFF.

The CDR3 nucleotides are TGTGCCAGCAGCGATAGCGGGGACAGCTCCTATAATTCACCCCTCCACTTT. Translation gives CASSDSGDSSYNSPLHF. The gene calls are TRBV12-3 or TRBV12-4 and TRBJ1-6, with 7 bases matching TRBD1. This CDR3 is 17 amino acids long. Trimming removed 6 bases from V and 0 bases from J; junction bases left unmatched: 8.

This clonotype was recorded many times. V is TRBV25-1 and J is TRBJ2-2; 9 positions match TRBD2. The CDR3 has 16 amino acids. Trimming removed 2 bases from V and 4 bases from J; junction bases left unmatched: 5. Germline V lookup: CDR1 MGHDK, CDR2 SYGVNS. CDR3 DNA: TGTGCCAGCAGTGAAGGCGGGGGGGCGGGCACCGGGGAGCTGTTTTTT. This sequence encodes CASSEGGGAGTGELFF.

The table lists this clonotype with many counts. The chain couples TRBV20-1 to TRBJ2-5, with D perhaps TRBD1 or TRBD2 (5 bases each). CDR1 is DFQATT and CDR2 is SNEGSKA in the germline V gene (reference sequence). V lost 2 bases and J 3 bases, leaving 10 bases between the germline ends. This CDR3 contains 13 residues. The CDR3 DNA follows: TGCAGTGCTAGACGGGGCGCGGAAGAGACCCAGTACTTC. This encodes CSARRGAEETQYF.

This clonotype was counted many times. In DNA, the CDR3 is TGTGCCAGCAGCTTGTCGCCGGGACAGGGCTACGAGCAGTACTTC. This sequence encodes CASSLSPGQGYEQYF. The chain joins TRBV7-3 to TRBJ2-7, with TRBD1 matching 9 bases. Germline V gene sequence: CDR1 SGHTA, CDR2 FQGTGA. V lost 3 bases, J lost 3 bases, and 6 bases stayed unmatched. The CDR3 is 15 amino acids.

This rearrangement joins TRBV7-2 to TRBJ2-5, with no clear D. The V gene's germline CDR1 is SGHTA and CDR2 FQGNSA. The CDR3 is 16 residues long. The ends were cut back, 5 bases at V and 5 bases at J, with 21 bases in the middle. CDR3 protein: CASSVQDQAARETQYF. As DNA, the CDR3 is TGTGCCAGCAGCGTTCAAGATCAGGCGGCACGGGAGACCCAGTACTTC.

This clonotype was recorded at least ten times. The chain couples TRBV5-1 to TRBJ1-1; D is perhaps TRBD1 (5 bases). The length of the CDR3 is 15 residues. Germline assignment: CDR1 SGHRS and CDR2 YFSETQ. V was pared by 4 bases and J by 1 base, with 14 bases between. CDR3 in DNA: TGCGCCAGCAGCCCATGGGGCCAGGGGAACACTGAAGCTTTCTTT. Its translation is CASSPWGQGNTEAFF.

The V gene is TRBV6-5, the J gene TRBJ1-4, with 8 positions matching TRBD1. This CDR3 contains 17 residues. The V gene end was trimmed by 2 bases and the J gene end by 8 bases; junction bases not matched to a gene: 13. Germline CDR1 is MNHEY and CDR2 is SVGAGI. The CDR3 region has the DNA TGTGCCAGCAGTTACCCAACCCCCGGGACAGGTTGGGAAAAACTGTTTTTT. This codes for CASSYPTPGTGWEKLFF.

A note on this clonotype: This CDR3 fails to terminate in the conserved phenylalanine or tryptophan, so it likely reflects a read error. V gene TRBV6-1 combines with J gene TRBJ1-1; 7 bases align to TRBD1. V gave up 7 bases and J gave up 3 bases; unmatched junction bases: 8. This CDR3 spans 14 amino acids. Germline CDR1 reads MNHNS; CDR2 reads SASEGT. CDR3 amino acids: CASTSRGTDTEAFS. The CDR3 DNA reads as TGTGCCAGCACTAGCAGGGGGACAGACACTGAAGCTTTCTCT.

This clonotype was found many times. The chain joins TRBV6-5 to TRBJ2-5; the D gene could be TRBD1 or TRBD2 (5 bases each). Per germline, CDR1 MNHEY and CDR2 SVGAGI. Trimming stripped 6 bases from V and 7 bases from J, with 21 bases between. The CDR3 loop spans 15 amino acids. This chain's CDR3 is CASSPGAGHPGTQYF. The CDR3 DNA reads TGTGCCAGCAGCCCCGGGGCTGGACACCCCGGGACCCAGTACTTC.

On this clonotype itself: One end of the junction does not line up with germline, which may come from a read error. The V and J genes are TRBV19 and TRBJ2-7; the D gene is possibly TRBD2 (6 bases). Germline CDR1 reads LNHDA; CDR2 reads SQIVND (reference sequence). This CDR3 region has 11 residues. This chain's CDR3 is CASSGGYGQYF. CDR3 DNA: TGTGCCAGTAGTGGGGGGTACGGGCAGTACTTC. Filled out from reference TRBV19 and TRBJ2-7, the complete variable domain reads DGGITQSPKYLFRKEGQNVTLSCEQNLNHDAMYWYRQDPGQGLRLIYYSQIVNDFQKGDIAEGYSVSREKKESFPLTVTSAQKNPTAFYLCASSGGYGQYFGPGTRLTVT.

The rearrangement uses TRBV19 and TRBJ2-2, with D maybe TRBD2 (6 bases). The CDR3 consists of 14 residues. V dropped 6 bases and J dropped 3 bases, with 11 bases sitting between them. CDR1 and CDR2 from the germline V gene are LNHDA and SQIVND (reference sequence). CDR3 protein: CASSSSGDTGELFF. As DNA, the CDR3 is TGTGCCAGTAGCTCTTCGGGGGACACCGGGGAGCTGTTTTTT.

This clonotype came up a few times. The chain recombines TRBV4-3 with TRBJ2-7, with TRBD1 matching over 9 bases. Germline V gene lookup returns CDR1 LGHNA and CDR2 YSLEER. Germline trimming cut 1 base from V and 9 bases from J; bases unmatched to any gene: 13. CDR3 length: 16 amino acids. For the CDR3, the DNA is TGCGCCAGCAGCCAAGGCCTACAGGGGGCCGCCGAAGGGCAGTACTTC. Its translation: CASSQGLQGAAEGQYF.

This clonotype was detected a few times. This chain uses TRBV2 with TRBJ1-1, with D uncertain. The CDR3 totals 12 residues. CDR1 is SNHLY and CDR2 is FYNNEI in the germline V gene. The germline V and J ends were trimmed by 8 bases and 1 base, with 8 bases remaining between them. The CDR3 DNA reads TGTGCCAGCCTGGAGGAGAACACTGAAGCTTTCTTT. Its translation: CASLEENTEAFF.

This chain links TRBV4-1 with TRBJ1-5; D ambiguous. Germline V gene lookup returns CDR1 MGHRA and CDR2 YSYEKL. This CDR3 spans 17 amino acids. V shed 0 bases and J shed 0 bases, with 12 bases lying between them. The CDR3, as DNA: TGCGCCAGCAGCCAAGATCTCCGACCCCATAGCAATCAGCCCCAGCATTTT. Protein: CASSQDLRPHSNQPQHF.

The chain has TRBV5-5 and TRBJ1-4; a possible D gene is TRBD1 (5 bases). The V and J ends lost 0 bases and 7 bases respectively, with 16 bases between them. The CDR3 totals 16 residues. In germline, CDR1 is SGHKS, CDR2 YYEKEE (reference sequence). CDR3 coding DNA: TGTGCCAGCAGCTTGGGCCTTTCGTCCGGGGGTGAAAAACTGTTTTTT. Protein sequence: CASSLGLSSGGEKLFF.

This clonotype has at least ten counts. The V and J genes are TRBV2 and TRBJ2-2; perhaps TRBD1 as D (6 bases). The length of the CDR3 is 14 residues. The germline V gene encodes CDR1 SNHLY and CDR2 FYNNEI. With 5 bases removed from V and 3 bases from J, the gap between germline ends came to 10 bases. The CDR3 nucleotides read TGTGCCAGCAGTTGGACAGTCTACACCGGGGAGCTGTTTTTT. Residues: CASSWTVYTGELFF. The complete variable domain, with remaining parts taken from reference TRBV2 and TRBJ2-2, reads EPEVTQTPSHQVTQMGQEVILRCVPISNHLYFYWYRQILGQKVEFLVSFYNNEISEKSEIFDDQFSVERPDGSNFTLKIRSTKLEDSAMYFCASSWTVYTGELFFGEGSRLTVL.

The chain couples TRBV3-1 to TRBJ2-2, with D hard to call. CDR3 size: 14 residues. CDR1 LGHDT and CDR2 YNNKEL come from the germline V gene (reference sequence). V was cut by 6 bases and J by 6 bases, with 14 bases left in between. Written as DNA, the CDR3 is TGTGCCAGCAGTTTCCAAAGACTCGCCGGGGAGCTGTTTTTT. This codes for CASSFQRLAGELFF.

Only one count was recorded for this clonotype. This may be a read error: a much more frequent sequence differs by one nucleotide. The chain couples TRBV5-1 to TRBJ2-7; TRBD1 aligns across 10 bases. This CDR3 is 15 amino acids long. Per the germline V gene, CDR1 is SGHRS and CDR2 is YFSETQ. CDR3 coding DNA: TGCGCCGGCAGTTCGACAGGGGGCACGTCCTACGAGCAGTACTTC. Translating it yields CAGSSTGGTSYEQYF.

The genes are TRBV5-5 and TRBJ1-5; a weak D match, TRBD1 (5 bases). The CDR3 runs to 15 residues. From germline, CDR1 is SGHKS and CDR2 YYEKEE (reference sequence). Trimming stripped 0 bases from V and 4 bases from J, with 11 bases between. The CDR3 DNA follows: TGTGCCAGCAGCTTGGCGCGGGGACCGAATCAGCCCCAGCATTTT. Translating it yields CASSLARGPNQPQHF.

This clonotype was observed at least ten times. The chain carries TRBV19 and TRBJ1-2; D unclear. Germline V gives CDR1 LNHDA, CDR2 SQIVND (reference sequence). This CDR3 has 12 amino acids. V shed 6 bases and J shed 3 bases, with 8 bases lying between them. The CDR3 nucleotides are TGTGCCAGTAGATCCGGGTACTATGGCTACACCTTC. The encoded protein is CASRSGYYGYTF.

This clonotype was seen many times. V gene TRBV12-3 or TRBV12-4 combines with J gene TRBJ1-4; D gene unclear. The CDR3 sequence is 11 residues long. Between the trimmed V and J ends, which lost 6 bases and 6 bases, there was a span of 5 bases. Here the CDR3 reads CASREHEKLFF. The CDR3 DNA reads TGTGCCAGCAGGGAACATGAAAAACTGTTTTTT.